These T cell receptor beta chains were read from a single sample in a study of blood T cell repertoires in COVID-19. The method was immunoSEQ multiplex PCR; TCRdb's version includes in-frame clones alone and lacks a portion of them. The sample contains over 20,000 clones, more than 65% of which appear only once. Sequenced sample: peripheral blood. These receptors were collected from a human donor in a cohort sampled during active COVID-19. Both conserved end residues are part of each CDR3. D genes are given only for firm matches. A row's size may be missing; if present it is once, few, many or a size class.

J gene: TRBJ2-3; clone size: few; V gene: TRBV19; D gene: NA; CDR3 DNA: TGTGCCACAGCGGGATGGGGGGGGCCTGGAGATACGCAGTATTTT; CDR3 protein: CATAGWGGPGDTQYF
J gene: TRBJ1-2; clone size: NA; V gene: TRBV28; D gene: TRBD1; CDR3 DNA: TGTGCCAGCAGAATCCAGGGGGCAGGGTATGGCTACACCTTC; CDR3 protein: CASRIQGAGYGYTF
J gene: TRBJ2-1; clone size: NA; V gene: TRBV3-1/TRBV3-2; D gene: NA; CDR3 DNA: TGTGCCAGCAGCCAAGATAAGGGGTGGAATGAGCAGTTCTTC; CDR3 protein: CASSQDKGWNEQFF
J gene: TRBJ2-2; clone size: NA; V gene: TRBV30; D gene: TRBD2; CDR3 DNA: TGTGCCTGGAAGCGGGAGGTCGGCACCGGGGAGCTGTTTTTT; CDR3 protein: CAWKREVGTGELFF
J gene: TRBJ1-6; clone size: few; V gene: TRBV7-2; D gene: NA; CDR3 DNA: TGTGCCAGCAGCTTAGACGGCTATAATTCACCCCTCCACTTT; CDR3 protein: CASSLDGYNSPLHF
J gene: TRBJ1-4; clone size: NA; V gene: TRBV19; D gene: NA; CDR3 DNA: TGTGCCAGTAGTGGGTCAACAGGGACAACTAATGAAAAACTGTTTTTT; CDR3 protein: CASSGSTGTTNEKLFF
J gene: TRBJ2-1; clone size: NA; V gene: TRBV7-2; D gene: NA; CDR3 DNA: TGTGCCAGCAGCTCCCCCCCCCGTGGGCAGGGGTCATACAATGAGCAGTTCTTC; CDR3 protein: CASSSPPRGQGSYNEQFF
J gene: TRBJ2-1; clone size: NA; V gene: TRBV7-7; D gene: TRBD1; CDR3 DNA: TGTGCCAGCAGCCCGAACCCTACAGGGGGCAATGAGCAGTTCTTC; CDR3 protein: CASSPNPTGGNEQFF
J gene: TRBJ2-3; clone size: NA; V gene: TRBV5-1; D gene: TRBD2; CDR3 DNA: TGCGCCAGCAGCCAGGGACTAGCGGGGACTAGCACAGATACGCAGTATTTT; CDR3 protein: CASSQGLAGTSTDTQYF
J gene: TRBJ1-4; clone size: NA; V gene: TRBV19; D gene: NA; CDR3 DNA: TGTGCCAGTAGTAGGACAGACTTAAATGAAAAACTGTTTTTT; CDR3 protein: CASSRTDLNEKLFF
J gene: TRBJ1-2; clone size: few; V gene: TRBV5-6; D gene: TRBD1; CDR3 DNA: TGTGCCAGCAGTTCTAGCCGGACAGGGAGCACCGACACCTTC; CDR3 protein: CASSSSRTGSTDTF
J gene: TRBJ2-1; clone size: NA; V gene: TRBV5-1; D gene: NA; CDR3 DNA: TGCGCCAGCAGCTCAGGCGGACAGTCCAATGAGCAGTTCTTC; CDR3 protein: CASSSGGQSNEQFF
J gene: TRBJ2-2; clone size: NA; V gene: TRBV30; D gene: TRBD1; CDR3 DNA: TGTGCCGGGACAGGGACTACGAACACCGGGGAGCTGTTTTTT; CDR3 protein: CAGTGTTNTGELFF
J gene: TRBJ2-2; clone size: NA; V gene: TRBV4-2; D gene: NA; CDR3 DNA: TGTGCCAGCAGCCAAGATCGACAGATAACCACCGGGGAGCTGTTTTTT; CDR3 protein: CASSQDRQITTGELFF
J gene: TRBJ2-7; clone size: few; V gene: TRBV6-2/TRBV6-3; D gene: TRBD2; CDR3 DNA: TGTGCCAGCAGTACTAGCGTCGAGCAGTACTTC; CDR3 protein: CASSTSVEQYF
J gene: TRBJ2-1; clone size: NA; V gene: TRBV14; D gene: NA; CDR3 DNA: TGTGCCAGCAGCCCTCTTACCAGAGAGCAGTTCTTC; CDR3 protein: CASSPLTREQFF
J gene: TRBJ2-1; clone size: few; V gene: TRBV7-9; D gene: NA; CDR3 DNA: TGTGCCAGCACCCCGGGCAATGAGCAGTTCTTC; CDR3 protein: CASTPGNEQFF
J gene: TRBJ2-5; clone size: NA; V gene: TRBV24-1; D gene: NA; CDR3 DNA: TGTGCCACCAGTGATTTAGTGCAGGGTGAAGAGACCCAGTACTTC; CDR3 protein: CATSDLVQGEETQYF
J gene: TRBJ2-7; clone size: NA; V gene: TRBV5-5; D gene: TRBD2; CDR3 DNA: TGTGCCAGCAGCTTACCGACTAGCGGGAGCTCCTACGAGCAGTACTTC; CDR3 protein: CASSLPTSGSSYEQYF
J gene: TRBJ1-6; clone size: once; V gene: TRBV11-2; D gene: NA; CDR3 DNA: TGTGCCAGCAGCTTAGAGACAGGCTATAATTCACCCCTCCACTTT; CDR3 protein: CASSLETGYNSPLHF
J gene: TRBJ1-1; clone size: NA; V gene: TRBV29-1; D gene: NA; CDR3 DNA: TGCAGCGTCGAGACAGGCTTGAACACTGAAGCTTTCTTT; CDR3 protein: CSVETGLNTEAFF
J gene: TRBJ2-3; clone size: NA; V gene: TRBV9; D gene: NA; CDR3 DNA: TGTGCCAGCAGCGACAGGACCCCGCCAGATACGCAGTATTTT; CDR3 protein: CASSDRTPPDTQYF
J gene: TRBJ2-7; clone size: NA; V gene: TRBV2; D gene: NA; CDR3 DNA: TGTGCCAGCAGCACCGGGACAATCTTCTACGAGCAGTACTTC; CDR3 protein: CASSTGTIFYEQYF
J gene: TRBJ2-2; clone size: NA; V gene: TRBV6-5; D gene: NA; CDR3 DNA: TGTGCCAGCAAGGCCGGAGCATCCACCGGGGAGCTGTTTTTT; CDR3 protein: CASKAGASTGELFF
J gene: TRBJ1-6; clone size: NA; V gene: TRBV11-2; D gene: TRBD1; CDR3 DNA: TGTGCCAGCAGCCCACCGGGACAGGGAAATTCACCCCTCCACTTT; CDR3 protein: CASSPPGQGNSPLHF
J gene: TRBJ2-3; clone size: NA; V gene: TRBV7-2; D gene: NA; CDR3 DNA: TGTGCCAGCAGTTCGGGGGGCAGGGATACGCAGTATTTT; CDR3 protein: CASSSGGRDTQYF
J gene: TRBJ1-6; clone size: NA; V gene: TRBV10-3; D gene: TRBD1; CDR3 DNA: TGTGCCATCAGTGAGTCGACAGGGACTTCACCCCTCCACTTT; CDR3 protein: CAISESTGTSPLHF
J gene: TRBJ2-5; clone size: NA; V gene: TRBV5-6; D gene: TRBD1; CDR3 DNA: TGTGCCAGCAGCTCGTTCTGGACAGGGGAAGAGACCCAGTACTTC; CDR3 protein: CASSSFWTGEETQYF